This T cell receptor (beta chain) was sequenced in a study of cytomegalovirus exposure and HLA in healthy donors. Notes on the study in general: The later analysis indicated that the majority of CMV-associated TCR beta chains appeared HLA-restricted. When the data were analyzed later, several of the most significant clusters appeared to be linked to common viral pathogens.

A note on this clone: Its antigen is not identified.

The PCR made use of 60 Vbeta and 13 Jbeta primers. Generated by immunoSEQ multiplex PCR, the TCRdb table keeps only in-frame clones and is missing some. The table records 130,000 to 150,000 clones, 70% to 85% of them present only once. CDR1 MNHEY and CDR2 SMNVEV come from the germline V gene (reference sequence). The CDR3 length is 16 residues. V lost 1 base and J lost 5; bases outside the gene matches: 6. The sequencing sample was made of PBMCs. This chain joins TRBV27 and TRBJ2-1, with 9 bases that match TRBD1. The receptor was isolated from a middle-aged man in good health and CMV-seropositive. CDR3 protein: CASSLFDRGGNNEQFF. The DNA of the CDR3 is TGTGCCAGCAGTTTATTCGACAGGGGGGGAAACAATGAGCAGTTCTTC.